One and the same sample provided the 23 T cell receptor beta chains below, sequenced in a study of regulatory T cells in long-lasting Graves disease. According to the study, TCR beta libraries were built with iRepertoire HTBI primers and CDR3-region Arm-PCR. MiXCR, run by TCRdb on the multiplex PCR reads, gives a single entry per CDR3 protein. Of 440,000 or so distinct CDR3 sequences in the sample, under 15% were seen once. Time point indicated: newly diagnosed GD, antithyroid drugs for less than 3 months. RNA isolated from PBMCs was used to make the TCR library. These data were likewise used in another study, on T cells in Graves' hyperthyroidism and ophthalmopathy.

Sequencing was performed on peripheral blood mononuclear cells (PBMCs), taken at new diagnosis, from a patient treated with antithyroid drugs. The receptors here all came from a woman aged 30 to 39 with Graves disease.

This clonotype was detected a few times. The V call is TRBV18, the J call TRBJ2-1; 9 positions agree with TRBD2. Trimming removed 2 bases from V and 5 bases from J; junction bases left unmatched: 16. From germline, CDR1 is KGHSH and CDR2 LQKENI. The CDR3 loop spans 19 amino acids. CDR3 residues: CASSPSISWREGLDNEQFF. DNA for the CDR3: TGTGCCAGCTCACCATCGATTAGCTGGCGGGAGGGCCTCGACAATGAGCAGTTCTTC.

This chain joins TRBV11-3 and TRBJ1-3; D is unclear. The V and J ends lost 0 bases and 1 base respectively, with 13 bases between them. The CDR3 has 17 residues. Germline values: CDR1 SGHNT, CDR2 YENEEA. CDR3 in amino acids: CASSLDLREHSGNTIYF. CDR3 in DNA: TGTGCCAGCAGCTTAGATCTGAGGGAACATTCTGGAAACACCATATATTTT.

This clonotype showed up just a few times. V and J are TRBV28 and TRBJ1-5; D is uncertain. V was shortened by 4 bases and J by 5 bases, with 12 bases between the two germline ends. Germline V gives CDR1 MDHEN, CDR2 SYDVKM. The CDR3 is 14 amino acids. The CDR3: CASSWPALHQPQHF. The CDR3 nucleotides are TGTGCCAGCAGTTGGCCAGCGTTACATCAGCCCCAGCATTTT.

The J gene is TRBJ2-7, the V gene TRBV12-3 or TRBV12-4; 8 positions agree with TRBD2. There are 14 residues in the CDR3. Germline trimming cut 4 bases from V and 4 bases from J; bases unmatched to any gene: 6. The CDR3 here is CASSSRAGGYEQYF. DNA of the CDR3: TGTGCCAGCAGTTCCAGGGCGGGGGGTTACGAGCAGTACTTC.

This clonotype was recorded many times. This chain joins TRBV14 and TRBJ2-1; TRBD2 might be the D (6 bases). CDR1 and CDR2 (germline): SGHDN, FVKESK. The CDR3 consists of 12 residues. V was shortened by 3 bases and J by 13 bases, with 13 bases between the two germline ends. In DNA form, the CDR3 reads TGTGCCAGCAGCCATTGGACGGGAGATCAGTTCTTC. Encoded protein: CASSHWTGDQFF. The full variable domain, completed using reference TRBV14 and TRBJ2-1, is EAGVTQFPSHSVIEKGQTVTLRCDPISGHDNLYWYRRVMGKEIKFLLHFVKESKQDESGMPNNRFLAERTGGTYSTLKVQPAELEDSGVYFCASSHWTGDQFFGPGTRLTVL.

The CDR3 here is CSAFKPASYEQYF. CDR3 coding DNA: TGCAGTGCCTTTAAACCAGCCTCCTACGAGCAGTACTTC. V gene TRBV20-1 combines with J gene TRBJ2-7; D ambiguous. Trimming left V 6 bases short and J 0 bases short, with 12 bases between. CDR1 is DFQATT, CDR2 SNEGSKA, per germline (reference sequence). This CDR3 has 13 residues.

The chain is built from TRBV2 and TRBJ2-1; D unresolved. This CDR3 is built from 15 residues. V lost 2 bases and J 4 bases, leaving 12 bases between the germline ends. Germline CDR1 and CDR2: SNHLY and FYNNEI. The chain's CDR3 is CASSELYPKYNEQFF. CDR3 in DNA: TGTGCCAGCAGTGAACTATACCCAAAGTACAATGAGCAGTTCTTC.

This clonotype appeared a few times. This rearrangement joins TRBV19 to TRBJ1-5, with 10 bases fitting TRBD1. The V and J ends lost 2 bases and 1 base, in that order; junction bases with no gene match: 8. The CDR3 is 18 residues long. Per germline, CDR1 LNHDA and CDR2 SQIVND (reference sequence). The CDR3 sequence is CASSIRHWGQGSNQPQHF. Written as DNA, the CDR3 is TGTGCCAGTAGTATAAGGCATTGGGGACAGGGGAGCAATCAGCCCCAGCATTTT.

This clonotype has a count of ten or more. The chain has TRBV6-1 and TRBJ2-7; the D call may be TRBD1 or TRBD2 (6 bases each). Trimming shortened V by 2 bases and J by 5 bases, and 19 bases separated the two germline ends. Germline lookup yields CDR1 MNHNS and CDR2 SASEGT. The CDR3 covers 16 residues. The chain's CDR3 is CASSESPGGGRDEQYF. The CDR3 bases are TGTGCCAGCAGTGAATCCCCTGGAGGGGGGCGCGACGAGCAGTACTTC.

This clonotype was found many times. The gene calls are TRBV18 and TRBJ2-2, with no clear D. V gave up 1 base and J gave up 0 bases, with 3 bases separating them. CDR1 and CDR2 (germline): KGHSH, LQKENI. The CDR3 consists of 14 residues. The CDR3 sequence: CASSPLANTGELFF. For the CDR3, the DNA is TGTGCCAGCTCACCACTAGCGAACACCGGGGAGCTGTTTTTT.

This clonotype has a handful of counts. This may arise from a read error, as a much more abundant clone is one base away. The rearrangement links TRBV2 to TRBJ2-1; 8 bases match TRBD2. CDR1 is SNHLY, CDR2 FYNNEI, per germline. This CDR3 is 14 amino acids long. The chain's CDR3 is CAGRVREGGSEQFF. DNA for the CDR3: TGTGCCGGCAGGGTCCGGGAGGGGGGCAGTGAGCAGTTCTTC.

The rearrangement uses TRBV28 and TRBJ2-4, with D maybe TRBD2 (6 bases). This CDR3 is built from 16 residues. CDR1 and CDR2 (germline): MDHEN, SYDVKM. Trimming shortened V by 6 bases and J by 0 bases, and 15 bases separated the two germline ends. The CDR3 loop is CASSSGGVLAKNIQYF. The CDR3 region has the DNA TGTGCCAGCAGCTCCGGCGGGGTTCTAGCCAAAAACATTCAGTACTTC.

The chain has TRBV10-3 and TRBJ1-1, with 7 bases lining up with TRBD1. V trimming: 4 bases; J trimming: 0 bases; junction bases outside the gene matches: 5. CDR1 ENHRY and CDR2 SYGVKD come from the germline V gene. This CDR3 is built from 15 residues. This CDR3 reads CAISVGGGMNTEAFF. The CDR3 DNA reads as TGTGCCATCAGTGTAGGGGGCGGCATGAACACTGAAGCTTTCTTT.

The chain carries TRBV9 and TRBJ2-1; a weak D match, TRBD2 (5 bases). CDR1 SGDLS and CDR2 YYNGEE come from the germline V gene. The CDR3 covers 15 residues. The V gene lost 3 bases and the J gene lost 6 bases, with 16 bases spanning the gap. The CDR3 region has the DNA TGTGCCAGCAGCGCCTTTTGGACTGACGTCAATGAGCAGTTCTTC. Translated, it gives CASSAFWTDVNEQFF. The whole variable domain, filled in from reference TRBV9 and TRBJ2-1, reads DSGVTQTPKHLITATGQRVTLRCSPRSGDLSVYWYQQSLDQGLQFLIQYYNGEERAKGNILERFSAQQFPDLHSELNLSSLELGDSALYFCASSAFWTDVNEQFFGPGTRLTVL.

In its sample, this clonotype was seen a few times. The rearrangement joins TRBV15 to TRBJ1-6, with 9 nucleotides matching TRBD1. Trimming at V came to 0 bases and at J to 10 bases, leaving 4 bases not matched to a gene. The CDR3 is 15 residues long. Germline assignment: CDR1 LNHNV and CDR2 YYDKDF (reference sequence). The CDR3 nucleotides are TGTGCCACCAGCAGAGATCACGGGACAGGGTCACCCCTCCACTTT. It encodes CATSRDHGTGSPLHF.

This chain links TRBV9 with TRBJ2-7; D may be TRBD2 (5 bases). The germline V gene has CDR1 SGDLS and CDR2 YYNGEE. V lost 0 bases, J lost 4 bases, and 14 bases lay in between. The CDR3 extends over 15 amino acids. CDR3 region: CASSVGPGITYEQYF. The CDR3 nucleotides are TGTGCCAGCAGCGTAGGGCCGGGGATAACTTACGAGCAGTACTTC. Variable domain in full (rest from reference TRBV9 and TRBJ2-7): DSGVTQTPKHLITATGQRVTLRCSPRSGDLSVYWYQQSLDQGLQFLIQYYNGEERAKGNILERFSAQQFPDLHSELNLSSLELGDSALYFCASSVGPGITYEQYFGPGTRLTVT.

This clonotype appeared many times. This chain links TRBV12-3 or TRBV12-4 with TRBJ1-2, with TRBD1 matching 7 bases. V dropped 3 bases and J dropped 7; count of bases not matched to a gene: 8. CDR3 size: 14 residues. The CDR3 loop is CASSFGPQGVGYTF. CDR3 nucleotide sequence: TGTGCCAGCAGTTTTGGCCCTCAGGGGGTTGGCTACACCTTC.

The chain links TRBV10-2 to TRBJ1-2; 9 bases agree with TRBD1. This CDR3 has 14 amino acids. The J segment lost 4 bases and the V segment lost 3 bases, leaving 3 bases of the junction unmatched. Looked up from germline, CDR1 is WSHSY and CDR2 is SAAADI. CDR3 amino acids: CASSEMTGGYGYTF. The CDR3 region has the DNA TGCGCCAGCAGTGAAATGACAGGGGGCTATGGCTACACCTTC.

As for this clonotype: This may be a read error: a much more frequent sequence differs by one nucleotide. The V and J genes are TRBV6-9 and TRBJ2-7; 9 bases match TRBD2. The CDR3 runs 18 residues. Germline V gene sequence: CDR1 MNHGY, CDR2 SVAAGI. CDR3 nucleotide sequence: TGTGCCAGCAGTTACTACGCATCGCTAGCGGGGACTTTCGACGAGCAGCACTTC. This sequence encodes CASSYYASLAGTFDEQHF.

This clonotype was recorded at least ten times. This sequence joins TRBV6-1 and TRBJ1-2, with D possibly being TRBD1 (6 bases). Germline CDR1 is MNHNS and CDR2 is SASEGT. This CDR3 has 13 residues. Trimming shortened V by 8 bases and J by 8 bases, and 18 bases separated the two germline ends. CDR3 residues: CASRYRGAKGYTF. Written as DNA, the CDR3 is TGTGCCAGCCGCTATCGGGGGGCGAAGGGCTACACCTTC.

The CDR3 sequence is CASSVVEGPAFF. CDR3 DNA: TGTGCCAGCAGCGTAGTGGAGGGACCAGCTTTCTTT. The gene calls are TRBV9 and TRBJ1-1, with D perhaps TRBD1 (5 bases). The CDR3 spans 12 residues. Looked up from germline, CDR1 is SGDLS and CDR2 is YYNGEE. Trimming removed 0 bases from V and 10 bases from J, with 10 bases in between. The whole variable domain, remainder taken from reference TRBV9 and TRBJ1-1, is DSGVTQTPKHLITATGQRVTLRCSPRSGDLSVYWYQQSLDQGLQFLIQYYNGEERAKGNILERFSAQQFPDLHSELNLSSLELGDSALYFCASSVVEGPAFFGQGTRLTVV.

To note about this clonotype: A much larger clone differs from this one at a single base, so this may be a read error. Lacking the conserved final phenylalanine or tryptophan, this CDR3 likely reflects a read error. V is TRBV6-1 and J is TRBJ1-1; D not certain. V shed 6 bases and J shed 0 bases, with 11 bases lying between them. Germline assignment: CDR1 MNHNS and CDR2 SASEGT. The length of the CDR3 is 14 residues. The CDR3 reads CASRAGRVNTEAFL. In DNA form, the CDR3 reads TGTGCCAGCAGAGCCGGACGGGTGAACACTGAAGCTTTCCTT.

This rearrangement joins TRBV12-3 or TRBV12-4 to TRBJ2-2; TRBD2 agrees at 9 bases. This CDR3 comprises 16 residues. V shed 8 bases and J 7 bases; nucleotides not matched to a gene: 14. CDR3: CASRRLSGRTGGELFF. CDR3 bases: TGTGCCAGCCGCCGACTGAGCGGGAGGACGGGCGGGGAGCTGTTTTTT.